These 2 T cell receptor beta chains were all obtained from the same sample, sequenced in a study of Ad26.COV2.S vaccination and SARS-CoV-2 variants. The treatment here: 15 to 20 received Ad26.COV2.S at low or high dose, single or two shots; roughly 5 received placebo; per-sample allocation not given. Repertoires come from day 63 after the first vaccine or placebo injection. Generated by immunoSEQ multiplex PCR, the TCRdb table keeps only in-frame clones and is missing some. The sample carries 400,000 or so clones, less than 90% recorded once. Material: peripheral blood, obtained in a trial of Ad26.COV2.S vaccine versus placebo. The receptors derive from a person between 18 and 65 years old who received the Ad26.COV2.S COVID-19 vaccine or a placebo.

The J gene is TRBJ1-1, the V gene TRBV20-1; D unclear. Trimming pared 3 bases from V and 7 bases from J, leaving 9 bases between. This CDR3 contains 11 residues. Germline V CDR1 and CDR2: DFQATT, SNEGSKA (reference sequence). The CDR3 sequence is CSARLESEAFF. For the CDR3, the DNA is TGCAGTGCTAGGTTGGAGAGTGAAGCTTTCTTT.

The J gene is TRBJ2-1, the V gene TRBV5-1, with D unresolved. V was cut by 7 bases and J by 7 bases, with 3 bases left in between. Germline lookup yields CDR1 SGHRS and CDR2 YFSETQ. This CDR3 spans 9 amino acids. CDR3 protein: CASQNEQFF. Here the CDR3 DNA reads TGCGCCAGCCAGAATGAGCAGTTCTTC. Complete variable domain (other parts from reference TRBV5-1 and TRBJ2-1): KAGVTQTPRYLIKTRGQQVTLSCSPISGHRSVSWYQQTPGQGLQFLFEYFSETQRNKGNFPGRFSGRQFSNSRSEMNVSTLELGDSALYLCASQNEQFFGPGTRLTVL.